This T cell receptor (beta chain) came from a study of blood T cell repertoires in COVID-19. About the research overall: Donors in the United States, Italy and Spain gave samples during acute or convalescent COVID-19. T cells, B-cell-depleted T cells, or PBMCs provided the cDNA or gDNA that served as material.

The repertoire was sequenced with immunoSEQ multiplex PCR; TCRdb's copy has only in-frame clones and lacks some. The table records roughly 190,000 clones, roughly 76% of them present only once. V lost 2 bases, J lost 1 base, and 11 bases lay in between. Germline CDR1 is WNHNN and CDR2 is SYGVQD (reference sequence). This CDR3 comprises 16 residues. Followed longitudinally, the Seattle patients had been enrolled during active infection. Sequenced material: peripheral blood. This sequence joins TRBV10-1 and TRBJ2-2; perhaps TRBD2 as D (5 bases). This sequence was found in a woman aged 35 to 49 with COVID-19, enrolled during active disease. The CDR3 DNA is TGCGCCAGCAGTGAGGCTGGACGGGGGAACACCGGGGAGCTGTTTTTT. Translation: CASSEAGRGNTGELFF.